This TCR beta chain was sequenced in a study of CD8 T cells in ankylosing spondylitis. Overall study results and limits: Disease-associated clonotypes exhibited CD8+ identity and were relatively infrequent in peripheral blood. Within matched ankylosing spondylitis synovial fluid, disease-linked clones were reportedly significantly enriched.

This clonotype was observed many times. What it binds is not known. TCRdb reanalysed the 5' RACE reads using MiXCR and keeps one entry per CDR3 protein. The sample lists about 320,000 distinct CDR3 sequences, around a tenth occurring once. Trimming left V 2 bases short and J 3 bases short, with 9 bases between. CDR1 and CDR2 (germline): SNHLY, FYNNEI. The CDR3 length is 14 residues. The rearrangement links TRBV2 to TRBJ2-3, with a possible D match to TRBD1 (5 bases). Sequenced sample: blood, either unsorted or a sorted T cell fraction (not recorded which). The TCR originated in a female donor with ankylosing spondylitis or in good health (not recorded which). The CDR3, as DNA: TGTGCCAGCAGTGAAACAGGCTCAACAGATACGCAGTATTTT. Encoded protein: CASSETGSTDTQYF.